The T cell receptor beta chain described here comes from a study of blood T cell repertoires in COVID-19. Study in general: Specimens from acute and convalescent COVID-19 originated in the United States, Italy and Spain. The analysed material was cDNA or gDNA that came from T cells, B-cell-depleted T cells, or PBMCs.

V was pared by 5 bases and J by 3 bases, with 14 bases between. The V gene's germline CDR1 is SGHVS and CDR2 FQNEAQ. The CDR3 totals 14 residues. Original data processing: Nucleated cell counts were estimated from reference gene primer amplification. Data came from immunoSEQ multiplex PCR; TCRdb stores just in-frame clones and leaves some out. V and J calls and clone size follow that table, whereas D and trimming were derived from the DNA. This sample has around 150,000 clones, with more than 80% found just once. The sample consisted of peripheral blood. The receptor was derived from a man aged 70-80 years with acute or convalescent COVID-19. The chain is built from TRBV7-8 and TRBJ2-7, with D possibly being TRBD2 (6 bases). The CDR3 DNA sequence: TGTGCCAGCAGCCCCAGGGCGGGGAGCTACGAGCAGTACTTC. Amino acid sequence: CASSPRAGSYEQYF.